This record concerns one TCR beta chain sequence. Its antigen is currently unknown. This specimen comes from a study of cytomegalovirus exposure and HLA in healthy donors. The J segment lost 7 bases and the V segment lost 0 bases, leaving 2 bases of the junction unmatched. The germline V gene has CDR1 MGHRA and CDR2 YSYEKL. This CDR3 comprises 15 residues. Study-wide results and caveats: Roughly even sequencing depth across donors was the assumption behind the presence/absence analyses. In an earlier analysis, productive rearrangement rates for most beta V segments clustered near 87% or 30%. The study had only CMV serostatus as immune exposure information. High specificity and sensitivity for cytomegalovirus status were reported for the classifier.

PCR involved 60 Vbeta and 13 Jbeta primers. The assay was immunoSEQ multiplex PCR, and TCRdb's table has in-frame clones only and misses some. The sample records more than 150,000 clones, about 90% being singletons. The chain has TRBV4-1 and TRBJ1-6; 8 positions agree with TRBD1. Sequenced sample: PBMCs. This receptor was obtained from a girl under two years old in good health and CMV-seronegative. The CDR3 reads CASSQEGQGNSPLHF. The CDR3, as DNA: TGCGCCAGCAGCCAAGAAGGACAGGGAAATTCACCCCTCCACTTT.